Reported below is one T cell receptor beta chain. The antigen is unknown. This sample was taken from a study of early T cells in non-severe SARS-CoV-2 infection. Study as a whole: Chains from this unsorted whole-blood bulk RNA could not be paired.

Findings and caveats of the study: Matches to VDJdb favored anti-spike CD8 responses and missed private and CD4 specificities.

Each cDNA molecule carried a unique molecular identifier. TCRdb processed the 5' RACE reads anew with MiXCR; each CDR3 protein has one entry. The sample has about 60,000 distinct CDR3 sequences; roughly 5.5% are singletons. Sequencing used whole blood. The receptor was derived from an adult who was a healthcare worker with PCR-confirmed SARS-CoV-2 infection or an uninfected control (not recorded which).

The CDR3 DNA follows: TGTGCCAGCAGGACGAGACAGGGGGCGACAGATACGCAGTATTTT. It yields the protein CASRTRQGATDTQYF. The chain combines TRBV5-4 with TRBJ2-3, with 10 bases aligning to TRBD1. The germline V gene has CDR1 SGHNT and CDR2 YYREEE (reference sequence). This CDR3 has 15 amino acids. The V gene end was trimmed by 5 bases and the J gene end by 3 bases; junction bases not matched to a gene: 6.